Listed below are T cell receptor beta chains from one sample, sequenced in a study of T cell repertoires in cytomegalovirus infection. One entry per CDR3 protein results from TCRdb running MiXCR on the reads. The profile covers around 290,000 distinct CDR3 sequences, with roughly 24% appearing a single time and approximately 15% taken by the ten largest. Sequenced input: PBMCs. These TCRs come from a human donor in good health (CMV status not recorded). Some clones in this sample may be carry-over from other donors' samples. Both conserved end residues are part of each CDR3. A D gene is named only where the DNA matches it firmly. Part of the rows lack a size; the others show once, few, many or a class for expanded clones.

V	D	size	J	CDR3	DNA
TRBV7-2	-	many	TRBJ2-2	CASSLNGGANTGELFF	TGTGCCAGCAGCTTAAACGGAGGCGCGAACACCGGGGAGCTGTTTTTT
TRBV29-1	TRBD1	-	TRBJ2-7	CSVGTGTYEQYF	TGCAGCGTTGGGACAGGGACCTACGAGCAGTACTTC
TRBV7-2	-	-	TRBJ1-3	CASSLDGPTIYF	TGTGCCAGCAGCTTAGACGGTCCCACCATATATTTT
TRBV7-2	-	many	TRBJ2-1	CASSGSSYNEQFF	TGTGCCAGCAGCGGGAGCTCCTACAATGAGCAGTTCTTC
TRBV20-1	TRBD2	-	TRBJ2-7	CSAPSLAGGIREQYF	TGCAGTGCGCCGTCTCTAGCGGGGGGGATTAGGGAGCAGTACTTC
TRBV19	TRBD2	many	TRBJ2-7	CASSETSGSLHEQYF	TGTGCCAGTAGCGAGACTAGCGGGAGCCTCCACGAGCAGTACTTC
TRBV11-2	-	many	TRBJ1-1	CASSLIGGANTEAFF	TGTGCCAGCAGCTTAATCGGGGGGGCGAACACTGAAGCTTTCTTT
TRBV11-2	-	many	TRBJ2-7	CASSLVVGAHEQYF	TGTGCCAGCAGCTTAGTTGTAGGGGCACACGAGCAGTACTTC
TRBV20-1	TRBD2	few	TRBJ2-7	CSASGGRETSSYEQYF	TGCAGTGCTAGCGGCGGGAGAGAGACTAGCTCCTACGAGCAGTACTTC
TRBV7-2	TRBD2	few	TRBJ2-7	CASSAYPWTSGSYEQYF	TGTGCCAGCAGCGCCTACCCCTGGACTAGCGGGAGCTACGAGCAGTACTTC
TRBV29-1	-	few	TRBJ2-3	CSVFTYTDTQYF	TGCAGCGTTTTCACCTACACAGATACGCAGTATTTT
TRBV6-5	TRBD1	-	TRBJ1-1	CASSFNQGGNTEAFF	TGTGCCAGCAGTTTCAATCAGGGGGGTAACACTGAAGCTTTCTTT
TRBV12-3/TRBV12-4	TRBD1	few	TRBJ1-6	CASAGTGSYNSPLHF	TGTGCCAGCGCCGGGACAGGGTCTTATAATTCACCCCTCCACTTT
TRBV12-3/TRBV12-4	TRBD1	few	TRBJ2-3	CASSPGTGAQDTQYF	TGTGCCAGCAGTCCGGGGACAGGGGCCCAAGATACGCAGTATTTT
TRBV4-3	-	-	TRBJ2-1	CASSRAGYTNEQFF	TGCGCCAGCAGCCGGGCGGGCTATACCAATGAGCAGTTCTTC
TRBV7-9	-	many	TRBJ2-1	CASSLVVGASYNEQFF	TGTGCCAGCAGCTTAGTAGTGGGAGCTAGCTACAATGAGCAGTTCTTC
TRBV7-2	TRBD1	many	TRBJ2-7	CASSLGTGAFYEQYF	TGTGCCAGCAGCTTAGGGACAGGGGCTTTCTACGAGCAGTACTTC
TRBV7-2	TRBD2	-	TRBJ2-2	CASSLVLAGSANTGELFF	TGTGCCAGCAGCTTAGTTCTAGCGGGGAGCGCGAACACCGGGGAGCTGTTTTTT
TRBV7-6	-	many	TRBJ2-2	CASIRGRSTGELFF	TGTGCCAGCATCCGAGGCAGGTCCACCGGGGAGCTGTTTTTT
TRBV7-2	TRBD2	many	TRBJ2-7	CASSPTGLAGAWQYF	TGTGCCAGCAGCCCTACGGGGCTAGCGGGAGCATGGCAGTACTTC
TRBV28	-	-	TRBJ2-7	CASSSPPGEQYF	TGTGCCAGCAGTTCCCCGCCGGGGGAGCAGTACTTC
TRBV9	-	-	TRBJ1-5	CASSVAARGKPQHF	TGTGCCAGCAGCGTAGCTGCCAGGGGAAAACCCCAGCATTTT
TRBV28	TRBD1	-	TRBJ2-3	CASGTGTGLEDTQYF	TGTGCCAGCGGCACCGGGACAGGGTTGGAAGATACGCAGTATTTT
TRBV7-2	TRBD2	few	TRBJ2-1	CASSLEAGGTHEQFF	TGTGCCAGCAGCTTAGAGGCGGGGGGGACACATGAGCAGTTCTTC
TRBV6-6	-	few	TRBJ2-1	CASSYGADLINEQFF	TGTGCCAGCAGTTACGGAGCGGATCTAATAAATGAGCAGTTCTTC
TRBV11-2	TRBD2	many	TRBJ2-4	CASRDSGAGYIQYF	TGTGCCAGCAGGGATAGCGGGGCGGGTTACATTCAGTACTTC
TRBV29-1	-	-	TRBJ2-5	CSVGNVPQETQYF	TGCAGCGTTGGCAATGTTCCACAAGAGACCCAGTACTTC
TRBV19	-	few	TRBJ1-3	CASRSARTGETGNTIYF	TGTGCCAGTAGATCGGCTCGGACGGGTGAAACAGGAAACACCATATATTTT
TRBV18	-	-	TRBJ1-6	CASSPQQGENSPLHF	TGTGCCAGCTCACCACAACAGGGAGAAAATTCACCCCTCCACTTT
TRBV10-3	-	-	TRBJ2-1	CAISEMANYNEQFF	TGTGCCATCAGTGAGATGGCCAACTACAATGAGCAGTTCTTC
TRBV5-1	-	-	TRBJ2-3	CASSLGTPQVDTQYF	TGCGCCAGCAGCTTGGGGACTCCCCAGGTTGATACGCAGTATTTT
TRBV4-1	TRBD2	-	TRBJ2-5	CASSPGLAGGPRETQNF	TGCGCCAGCAGCCCCGGACTAGCGGGGGGGCCCAGGGAGACCCAGAACTTC
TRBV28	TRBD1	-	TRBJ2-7	CASRWTGIDYEQYF	TGTGCCAGCAGATGGACAGGCATTGACTACGAGCAGTACTTC
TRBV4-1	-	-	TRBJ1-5	CASSQDIDSQRNQPQHF	TGCGCCAGCAGCCAAGATATCGACAGTCAGAGAAATCAGCCCCAGCATTTT
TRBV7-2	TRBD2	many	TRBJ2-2	CASSFGTSVGTGELFF	TGTGCCAGCAGCTTCGGGACTAGCGTGGGCACCGGGGAGCTGTTTTTT
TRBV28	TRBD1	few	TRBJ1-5	CASSFWRMTGDQPQHF	TGTGCCAGCAGTTTTTGGCGAATGACAGGGGATCAGCCCCAGCATTTT
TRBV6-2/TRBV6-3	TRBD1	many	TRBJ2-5	CASSSPGTAQETQYF	TGTGCCAGCAGTTCCCCCGGGACAGCACAAGAGACCCAGTACTTC
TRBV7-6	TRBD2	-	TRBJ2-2	CASRPWTSKGGELFF	TGTGCTAGCCGCCCTTGGACTAGTAAGGGCGGGGAGCTGTTTTTT
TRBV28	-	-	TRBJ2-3	CASSLPDTQYF	TGTGCCAGCAGTTTACCAGATACGCAGTATTTT
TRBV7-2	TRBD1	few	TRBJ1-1	CASRTNRGVTEAFF	TGTGCCAGCCGGACAAACAGGGGAGTTACTGAAGCTTTCTTT
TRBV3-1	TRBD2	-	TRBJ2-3	CASSQDFRASGGSTDTQYF	TGTGCCAGCAGCCAAGATTTTAGAGCTAGCGGGGGGTCCACAGATACGCAGTATTTT
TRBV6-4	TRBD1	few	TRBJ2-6	CASSDTDREWANVLTF	TGTGCCAGCAGTGACACGGACAGGGAATGGGCCAACGTCCTGACTTTC
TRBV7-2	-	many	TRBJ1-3	CASSPRDAGNTIYF	TGTGCCAGCAGCCCACGGGACGCTGGAAACACCATATATTTT
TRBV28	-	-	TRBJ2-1	CASSSGLPYNEQFF	TGTGCCAGCAGTTCAGGGCTCCCCTACAATGAGCAGTTCTTC
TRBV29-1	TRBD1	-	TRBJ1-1	CSVKTQGARTEAFF	TGCAGCGTTAAGACACAGGGGGCGCGCACTGAAGCTTTCTTT
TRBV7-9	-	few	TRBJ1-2	CASSLQQIFNYGYTF	TGTGCCAGCAGCTTACAACAGATATTTAACTATGGCTACACCTTC
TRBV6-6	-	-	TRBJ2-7	CASSYTTEEQYF	TGTGCCAGCAGTTACACGACAGAAGAGCAGTACTTC
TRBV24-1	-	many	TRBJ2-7	CATSDRYEQYF	TGTGCCACCAGTGATCGGTACGAGCAGTACTTC
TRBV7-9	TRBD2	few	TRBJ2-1	CASSLDPAGGPNYEQFF	TGTGCCAGCAGCTTAGACCCAGCGGGGGGGCCCAATTATGAGCAGTTCTTC
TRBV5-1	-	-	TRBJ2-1	CASRRLSSQGSEQFF	TGCGCCAGCAGACGACTCAGCTCACAGGGATCTGAGCAGTTCTTC
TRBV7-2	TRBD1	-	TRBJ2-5	CASSYTGGQETQYF	TGTGCCAGCAGCTATACAGGGGGGCAAGAGACCCAGTACTTC
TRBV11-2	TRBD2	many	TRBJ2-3	CASSLDWGGAGLAGLTDTQYF	TGTGCCAGCAGCTTAGACTGGGGGGGAGCAGGACTAGCGGGGTTGACAGATACGCAGTATTTT
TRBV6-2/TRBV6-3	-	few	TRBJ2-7	CASSYPPSGVFEQYF	TGTGCCAGCAGTTACCCTCCTTCGGGAGTGTTCGAGCAGTACTTC
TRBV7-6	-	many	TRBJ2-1	CASSLSLGGEGADEQFF	TGTGCCAGCAGCTTAAGCTTAGGGGGGGAGGGTGCTGATGAGCAGTTCTTC
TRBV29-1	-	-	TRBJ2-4	CSVEYGGAKNIQYF	TGCAGCGTTGAATACGGTGGAGCCAAAAACATTCAGTACTTC
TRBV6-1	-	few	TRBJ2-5	CASSIGHGAEETQYF	TGTGCCAGCAGTATTGGACATGGAGCCGAAGAGACCCAGTACTTC
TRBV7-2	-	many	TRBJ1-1	CASTLRVGTEAFF	TGTGCCAGCACCCTGAGAGTTGGGACTGAAGCTTTCTTT